This T cell receptor (beta chain) stems from a study of regulatory T cells in long-lasting Graves disease. Study findings and constraints: TRBV28, TRBJ1-2 and TRBJ2-5 were favored in persistent disease. Rather than thyroid tissue, only peripheral blood underwent study.

This clonotype showed up just a few times. Its target is unknown. Researchers made TCR beta libraries by using iRepertoire HTBI primers and running Arm-PCR on CDR3 regions. TCRdb reprocessed the multiplex PCR reads with MiXCR, giving one entry per CDR3 protein. Of around 500,000 distinct CDR3 sequences listed, roughly 16% were seen once; the top ten hold around a quarter. The time point here: newly diagnosed GD, antithyroid drugs for less than 3 months. PBMC RNA served as the TCR library source. Germline V gene data show CDR1 as GTSNPN and CDR2 as SVGIG (reference sequence). Trimming at V came to 8 bases and at J to 4 bases, leaving 21 bases not matched to a gene. This CDR3 contains 18 residues. The sample was also linked to a second study, of T cells in Graves' hyperthyroidism and ophthalmopathy. As reported in that work: TCR CDR3 regions were first amplified by RT-PCR with HTBI primers. Clonotypes that were expanded in thyroid above 0.001 mostly appeared in blood too.

This TCR was recovered from a woman aged 35-65 years with Graves disease. Here the sequenced sample was peripheral blood mononuclear cells (PBMCs), taken at new diagnosis, from a patient treated with antithyroid drugs. V gene TRBV30 combines with J gene TRBJ1-3, with 9 bases identical to TRBD1. The CDR3 reads CALLTVAGQGRSGNTIYF. The CDR3 nucleotides are TGTGCCCTGTTAACGGTCGCAGGACAGGGGAGGTCCGGAAACACCATATATTTT.